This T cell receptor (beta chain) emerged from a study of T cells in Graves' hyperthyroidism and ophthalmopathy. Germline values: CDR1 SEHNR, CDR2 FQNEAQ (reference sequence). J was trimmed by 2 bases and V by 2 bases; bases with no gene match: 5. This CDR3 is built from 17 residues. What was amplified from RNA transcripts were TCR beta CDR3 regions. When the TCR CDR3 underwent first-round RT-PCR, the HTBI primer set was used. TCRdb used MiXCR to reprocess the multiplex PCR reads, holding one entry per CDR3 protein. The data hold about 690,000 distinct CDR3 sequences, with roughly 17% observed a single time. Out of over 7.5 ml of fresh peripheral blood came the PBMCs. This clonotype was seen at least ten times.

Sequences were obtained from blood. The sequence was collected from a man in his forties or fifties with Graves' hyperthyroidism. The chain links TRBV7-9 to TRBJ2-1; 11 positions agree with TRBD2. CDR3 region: CASSLRLAGYTYNEQFF. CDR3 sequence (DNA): TGTGCCAGCAGCTTACGACTAGCGGGATACACCTACAATGAGCAGTTCTTC.